This T cell receptor (beta chain) was identified in a study of regulatory T cells in long-lasting Graves disease. With respect to this clonotype: This likely stems from a read error, as it lies one base from a far larger clone.

According to the study, TCR beta libraries were built with iRepertoire HTBI primers and CDR3-region Arm-PCR. TCRdb re-called the multiplex PCR reads with MiXCR, one entry per CDR3 protein. The table includes about 340,000 distinct CDR3 sequences, roughly 21% detected once. CDR3 length: 16 amino acids. Germline CDR1 and CDR2: SGHRS and YFSETQ. Time point: persistent/refractory GD, antithyroid drugs over 5 years with positive TRAb. RNA isolated from PBMCs was used to make the TCR library. This sequence joins TRBV5-1 and TRBJ1-1, with D possibly matching TRBD1 (5 bases). The starting material was peripheral blood mononuclear cells (PBMCs), obtained when the disease was refractory, from a patient treated with antithyroid drugs. This clonotype was sampled from a female donor with Graves disease. The CDR3 DNA reads as TGTGCCAGCAGCTTGGGTTGGGGGGGAACAAACACTGAAGCTTCCTTT. It translates to CASSLGWGGTNTEASF.